Listed below are T cell receptor beta chains from one sample, sequenced in a study of technical replicates of blood from a handful of donors. Clones were sequenced by immunoSEQ multiplex PCR, and TCRdb holds only the in-frame ones, with some missing. This sample yields approximately 92,000 clones, of which roughly 95% are seen a single time; approximately 0.36% belongs to the top ten. The specimen was T cells isolated from PBMCs. The receptor set was obtained from a human donor in good health. Both conserved end residues are part of each CDR3. The order of the fields is CDR3 length, D gene, J gene, V gene, clone size, CDR3 protein, CDR3 DNA. A D gene is named only where the DNA matches it firmly. Clone size is given for some rows only: seen once, a few or many times, or a class if the clone is expanded.

14 | TRBD2 | TRBJ2-7 | TRBV2 | . | CASGLAGVRYEQYF | TGTGCCAGCGGACTAGCGGGAGTTAGGTACGAGCAGTACTTC
13 | . | TRBJ2-4 | TRBV30 | . | CAWSVFGIGIQYF | TGTGCCTGGAGTGTATTCGGGATTGGCATTCAGTACTTC
14 | . | TRBJ2-7 | TRBV19 | . | CASSAQVGPYEQYF | TGTGCCAGTAGTGCACAGGTGGGCCCCTACGAGCAGTACTTC
15 | . | TRBJ1-2 | TRBV10-3 | . | CAISEPLDSSYGYTF | TGTGCCATCAGTGAGCCTTTGGACAGCAGCTATGGCTACACCTTC
13 | . | TRBJ1-5 | TRBV6-1 | . | CASSDRENQPQHF | TGTGCCAGCAGTGACAGGGAAAATCAGCCCCAGCATTTT
16 | . | TRBJ2-1 | TRBV5-1 | . | CATGLDGHSSYNEQFF | TGCGCTACAGGGCTTGACGGGCATAGCTCCTACAATGAGCAGTTCTTC
14 | . | TRBJ1-4 | TRBV5-1 | . | CASSPGATNEKLFF | TGCGCCAGCAGCCCGGGGGCAACTAATGAAAAACTGTTTTTT
13 | . | TRBJ1-1 | TRBV19 | . | CASSLTGNTEAFF | TGTGCCAGTAGTTTAACAGGGAACACTGAAGCTTTCTTT
16 | . | TRBJ2-7 | TRBV21-1 | . | CASGKIRGRGKHEQYF | TGTGCCAGCGGAAAGATAAGGGGCAGGGGAAAGCACGAGCAGTACTTC
15 | TRBD2 | TRBJ2-1 | TRBV4-1 | . | CASSQVSGGYNEQFF | TGCGCCAGCAGCCAAGTTAGCGGGGGTTACAATGAGCAGTTCTTC
16 | . | TRBJ2-1 | TRBV4-2 | . | CASSQEKAGSPREQFF | TGTGCCAGCAGCCAAGAGAAAGCGGGTAGCCCGAGGGAGCAGTTCTTC
15 | TRBD1 | TRBJ2-3 | TRBV7-9 | . | CASSSGTGATDTQYF | TGTGCCAGCAGCTCTGGGACAGGGGCCACAGATACGCAGTATTTT
15 | . | TRBJ1-4 | TRBV18 | . | CASSPPSSSNEKLFF | TGTGCCAGCTCACCCCCCAGTTCATCTAATGAAAAACTGTTTTTT
16 | TRBD1 | TRBJ2-7 | TRBV4-1 | . | CASSQDPRTGGYEQYF | TGCGCCAGCAGCCAAGATCCACGGACAGGGGGCTACGAGCAGTACTTC
15 | TRBD1 | TRBJ1-2 | TRBV30 | once | CAWSTRGTGNYGYTF | TGTGCCTGGAGTACTAGGGGGACAGGAAACTATGGCTACACCTTC
15 | . | TRBJ1-1 | TRBV7-3 | . | CASSLFRVLNTEAFF | TGTGCCAGCAGCTTATTCAGGGTCCTGAACACTGAAGCTTTCTTT
16 | TRBD2 | TRBJ2-7 | TRBV11-2 | . | CASSLTYGGSTYEQYF | TGTGCCAGCAGCTTGACCTATGGCGGGAGTACCTACGAGCAGTACTTC
13 | . | TRBJ1-1 | TRBV27 | . | CASSYGKNTEAFF | TGTGCCAGCAGTTACGGTAAGAACACTGAAGCTTTCTTT
13 | . | TRBJ1-4 | TRBV2 | . | CASKNFLNEKLFF | TGTGCCAGCAAGAACTTTCTTAATGAAAAACTGTTTTTT
16 | . | TRBJ2-7 | TRBV12-5 | . | CASGLVLGGSSYEQYF | TGTGCTAGTGGTTTGGTACTGGGGGGTAGCTCCTACGAGCAGTACTTC
14 | TRBD1 | TRBJ2-3 | TRBV6-5 | . | CASKPTGETLTQYF | TGTGCCAGCAAGCCAACAGGGGAGACTCTTACGCAGTATTTT
13 | . | TRBJ2-7 | TRBV30 | . | CAWSLGGPYEQYF | TGTGCCTGGAGTTTGGGAGGACCCTACGAGCAGTACTTC
13 | . | TRBJ1-2 | TRBV5-5 | . | CASSLQGGYGYTF | TGTGCCAGCAGTTTACAAGGGGGCTATGGCTACACCTTC
13 | TRBD1 | TRBJ1-1 | TRBV2 | . | CASSGQGNTEAFF | TGTGCCAGCAGTGGACAGGGGAACACTGAAGCTTTCTTT
15 | TRBD1 | TRBJ2-2 | TRBV10-3 | . | CAISVKGANTGELFF | TGTGCCATCAGTGTAAAGGGGGCTAACACCGGGGAGCTGTTTTTT
14 | . | TRBJ2-7 | TRBV2 | . | CASVRQGIYYEQYF | TGTGCCAGCGTTCGGCAGGGAATTTACTACGAGCAGTACTTC
19 | TRBD1 | TRBJ1-5 | TRBV4-2 | once | CASSQDRTGRGYSNQPQHF | TGTGCCAGCAGCCAAGACAGGACAGGGAGGGGCTATAGCAATCAGCCCCAGCATTTT
14 | TRBD1 | TRBJ1-5 | TRBV5-1 | . | CASSPETGDQPQHF | TGCGCCAGCAGCCCAGAGACAGGGGATCAGCCCCAGCATTTT
16 | TRBD2 | TRBJ2-1 | TRBV7-3 | . | CASSYSTSGRYNEQFF | TGTGCCAGCAGCTATTCGACTAGCGGGCGCTACAATGAGCAGTTCTTC
15 | TRBD1 | TRBJ2-5 | TRBV7-9 | . | CASSSPGQGRETQYF | TGTGCCAGCAGCTCCCCCGGACAGGGAAGGGAGACCCAGTACTTC
15 | . | TRBJ2-3 | TRBV25-1 | . | CASRSGAGATDTQYF | TGTGCCAGCAGATCAGGGGCGGGGGCCACAGATACGCAGTATTTT
12 | . | TRBJ1-1 | TRBV7-6 | few | CASSAVSTEAFF | TGTGCCAGCAGCGCAGTCAGCACTGAAGCTTTCTTT
15 | TRBD1 | TRBJ1-1 | TRBV19 | . | CASSIRGGGQGKAFF | TGTGCCAGTAGTATAAGAGGAGGGGGACAGGGTAAAGCTTTCTTT
15 | TRBD1 | TRBJ1-4 | TRBV19 | . | CASGRGTGGYEKLFF | TGTGCCAGTGGGAGGGGGACAGGGGGCTATGAAAAACTGTTTTTT
16 | TRBD2 | TRBJ2-7 | TRBV9 | . | CASSSERKAGGGEQYF | TGTGCCAGCAGCTCAGAAAGAAAAGCGGGAGGGGGCGAGCAGTACTTC
16 | TRBD1 | TRBJ1-5 | TRBV19 | once | CASSILGQGENQPQHF | TGTGCCAGTAGTATCCTAGGACAGGGTGAGAATCAGCCCCAGCATTTT
14 | . | TRBJ2-3 | TRBV27 | . | CASSRTASTDTQYF | TGTGCCAGCAGTCGGACAGCTAGCACAGATACGCAGTATTTT
12 | TRBD1 | TRBJ2-1 | TRBV27 | . | CASSMTGSEQFF | TGTGCCAGCAGTATGACAGGGAGTGAGCAGTTCTTC
16 | TRBD2 | TRBJ2-7 | TRBV30 | . | CAWRGLAGASSYEQYF | TGTGCCTGGAGGGGACTAGCGGGGGCTTCCTCCTACGAGCAGTACTTC
14 | TRBD1 | TRBJ1-1 | TRBV5-1 | . | CASSPGTGTFEAFF | TGCGCCAGCAGCCCAGGGACAGGGACCTTTGAAGCTTTCTTT
15 | . | TRBJ2-7 | TRBV6-5 | . | CASSYPAGPWGEQYF | TGTGCCAGCAGTTACCCAGCTGGCCCATGGGGGGAACAGTACTTC
12 | TRBD1 | TRBJ1-1 | TRBV29-1 | . | CSVLGGGTEAFF | TGCAGCGTACTAGGGGGCGGCACTGAAGCTTTCTTT
16 | . | TRBJ2-3 | TRBV28 | once | CASRNDRTLSTDTQYF | TGTGCCAGCAGAAACGACAGGACATTAAGCACAGATACGCAGTATTTT
13 | . | TRBJ2-7 | TRBV19 | once | CASRSGPSYEQYF | TGTGCCAGTAGATCAGGGCCATCCTACGAGCAGTACTTC
14 | . | TRBJ1-1 | TRBV5-4 | . | CASSLGGQSTEAFF | TGTGCCAGCAGCTTGGGAGGACAGTCCACTGAAGCTTTCTTT
15 | TRBD1 | TRBJ2-7 | TRBV7-8 | . | CASSPWTGIGYEQYF | TGTGCCAGCAGCCCATGGACAGGTATAGGCTACGAGCAGTACTTC
15 | TRBD2 | TRBJ2-3 | TRBV11-2 | . | CASSLGLARTDTQYF | TGTGCCAGCAGCTTAGGACTAGCCCGCACAGATACGCAGTATTTT
15 | TRBD2 | TRBJ2-1 | TRBV9 | . | CASSVSGRDYNEQFF | TGTGCCAGCAGCGTATCCGGGAGGGACTACAATGAGCAGTTCTTC
15 | . | TRBJ1-5 | TRBV4-3 | . | CASSQDTGSNQPQHF | TGCGCCAGCAGCCAAGATACGGGTAGCAATCAGCCCCAGCATTTT
11 | . | TRBJ1-2 | TRBV20-1 | . | CSASPGHGYTF | TGCAGTGCTAGTCCCGGTCATGGCTACACCTTC
14 | . | TRBJ2-5 | TRBV5-1 | . | CASSLAGDGETQYF | TGCGCCAGCAGCTTGGCAGGGGATGGAGAGACCCAGTACTTC
14 | TRBD2 | TRBJ2-3 | TRBV29-1 | . | CSVEPRTSGDTQYF | TGCAGCGTTGAGCCTCGGACTAGCGGGGATACGCAGTATTTT
12 | TRBD1 | TRBJ2-1 | TRBV25-1 | . | CASRGQGREQFF | TGTGCCAGCAGAGGACAGGGGCGTGAGCAGTTCTTC